This T cell receptor beta chain was retrieved from a study of early T cells in non-severe SARS-CoV-2 infection. Individual cDNA molecules each received unique molecular identifiers attached to them. TCRdb fed the 5' RACE reads into MiXCR, producing one record per CDR3 protein. The sample holds some 88,000 distinct CDR3 sequences; roughly 15% are singletons and the top ten take 4.5% to 6.5%. The germline V and J ends were trimmed by 0 bases and 3 bases, with 6 bases remaining between them. Germline V gives CDR1 SGHTA, CDR2 FQGNSA. This CDR3 region has 14 residues. On this clonotype itself: Its specificity is unknown.

General study results and limits: Anti-spike CD8 responses were favored in VDJdb matching, and private and CD4 specificities were missed.

This specimen consisted of whole blood, obtained at baseline. The V call is TRBV7-2, the J call TRBJ1-5; D ambiguous. This clonotype was obtained from an adult who was a healthcare worker with PCR-confirmed SARS-CoV-2 infection or an uninfected control (not recorded which). The CDR3 region is CASSLAPVNQPQHF. Here the CDR3 DNA reads TGTGCCAGCAGCTTAGCACCGGTCAATCAGCCCCAGCATTTT.